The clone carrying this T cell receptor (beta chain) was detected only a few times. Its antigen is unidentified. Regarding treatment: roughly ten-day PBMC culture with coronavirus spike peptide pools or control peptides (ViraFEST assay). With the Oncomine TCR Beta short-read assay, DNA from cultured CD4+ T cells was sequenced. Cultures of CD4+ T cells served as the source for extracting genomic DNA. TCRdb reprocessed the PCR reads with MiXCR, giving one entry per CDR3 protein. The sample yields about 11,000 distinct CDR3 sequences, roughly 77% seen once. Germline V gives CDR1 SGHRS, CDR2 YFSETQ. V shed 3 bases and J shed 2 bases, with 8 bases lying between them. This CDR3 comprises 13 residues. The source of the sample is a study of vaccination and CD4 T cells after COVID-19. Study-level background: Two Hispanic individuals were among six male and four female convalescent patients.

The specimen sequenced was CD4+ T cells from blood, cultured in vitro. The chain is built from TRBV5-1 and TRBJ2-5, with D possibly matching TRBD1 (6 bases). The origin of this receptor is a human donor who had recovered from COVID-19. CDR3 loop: CASSSGQQETQYF. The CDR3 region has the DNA TGCGCCAGCAGCTCCGGACAGCAAGAGACCCAGTACTTC.